The present entry profiles one T cell receptor beta chain with its context. This table comes from immunoSEQ multiplex PCR, and its TCRdb copy is limited to in-frame clones, with some not included. Of about 82,000 clones in the sample, around 80% were seen once. The sample belongs to a study of memory CD4+ T cells and cytomegalovirus serostatus. Single viable CD3+CD4+CD8-CD45RO+ cells were sorted as the memory CD4+ T cells. The CDR3 is 13 amino acids. The germline gives CDR1 SQVTM, CDR2 ANQGSEA. V lost 5 bases to trimming and J lost 5 bases, with 13 bases between them. Sequencing was carried out using memory CD4+ T cells from blood. The gene calls are TRBV29-1 and TRBJ1-5; D gene ambiguous. The TCR comes from an adult in good health and CMV-seronegative. The CDR3 region is CSVSSGLDQPQHF. In nucleotides, the CDR3 is TGCAGCGTTTCATCCGGGTTGGATCAGCCCCAGCATTTT.